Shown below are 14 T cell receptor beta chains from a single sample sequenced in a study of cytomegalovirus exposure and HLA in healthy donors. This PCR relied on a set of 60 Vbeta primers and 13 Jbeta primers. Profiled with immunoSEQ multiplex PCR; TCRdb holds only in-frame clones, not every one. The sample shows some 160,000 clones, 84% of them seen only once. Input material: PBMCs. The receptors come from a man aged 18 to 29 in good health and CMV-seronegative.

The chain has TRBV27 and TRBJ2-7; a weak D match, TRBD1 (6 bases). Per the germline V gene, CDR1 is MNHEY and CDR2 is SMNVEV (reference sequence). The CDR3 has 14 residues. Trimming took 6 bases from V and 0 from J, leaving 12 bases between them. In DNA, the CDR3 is TGTGCCAGCAGGAAACAGGGTTACTCCTACGAGCAGTACTTC. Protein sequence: CASRKQGYSYEQYF.

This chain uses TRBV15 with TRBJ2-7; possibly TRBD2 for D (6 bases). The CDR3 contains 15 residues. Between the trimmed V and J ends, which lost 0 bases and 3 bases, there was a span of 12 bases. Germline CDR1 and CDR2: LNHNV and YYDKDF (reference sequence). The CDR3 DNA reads TGTGCCACCAGCAGAGATCCCAGCGGGTACTACGAGCAGTACTTC. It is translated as CATSRDPSGYYEQYF.

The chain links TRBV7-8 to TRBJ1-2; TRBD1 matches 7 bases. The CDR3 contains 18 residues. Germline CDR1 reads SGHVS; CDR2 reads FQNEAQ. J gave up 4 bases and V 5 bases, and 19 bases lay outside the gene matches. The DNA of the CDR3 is TGTGCCAGCAGCAGGACCGGGACAGACGACACTGAGATCTATGGCTACACCTTC. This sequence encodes CASSRTGTDDTEIYGYTF.

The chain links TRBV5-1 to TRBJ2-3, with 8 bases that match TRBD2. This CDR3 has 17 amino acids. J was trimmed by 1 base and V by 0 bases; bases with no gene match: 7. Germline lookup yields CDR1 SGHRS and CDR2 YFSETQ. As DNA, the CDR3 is TGCGCCAGCAGCTTGGAATCCGGGGGGGTGCGCACAGATACGCAGTATTTT. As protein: CASSLESGGVRTDTQYF.

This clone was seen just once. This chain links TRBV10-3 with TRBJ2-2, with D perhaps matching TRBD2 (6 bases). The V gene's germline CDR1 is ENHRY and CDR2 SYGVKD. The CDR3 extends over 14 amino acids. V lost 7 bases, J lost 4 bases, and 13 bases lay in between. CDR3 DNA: TGTGCCATCACGGAGGGGTCGGGCACCGGGGAGCTGTTTTTT. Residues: CAITEGSGTGELFF.

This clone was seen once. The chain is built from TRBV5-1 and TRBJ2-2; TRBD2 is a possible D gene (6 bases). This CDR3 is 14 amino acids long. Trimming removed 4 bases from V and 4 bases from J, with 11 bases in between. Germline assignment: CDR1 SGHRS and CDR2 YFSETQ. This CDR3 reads CASSAGLTTGELFF. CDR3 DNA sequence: TGCGCCAGCAGCGCGGGACTTACCACCGGGGAGCTGTTTTTT.

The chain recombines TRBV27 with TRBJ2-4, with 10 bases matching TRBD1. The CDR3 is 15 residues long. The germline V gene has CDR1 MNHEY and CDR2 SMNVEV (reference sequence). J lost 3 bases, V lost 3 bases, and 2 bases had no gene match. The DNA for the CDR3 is TGTGCCAGCAGTTTGGGACAGGGGAACAAAAACATTCAGTACTTC. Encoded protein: CASSLGQGNKNIQYF.

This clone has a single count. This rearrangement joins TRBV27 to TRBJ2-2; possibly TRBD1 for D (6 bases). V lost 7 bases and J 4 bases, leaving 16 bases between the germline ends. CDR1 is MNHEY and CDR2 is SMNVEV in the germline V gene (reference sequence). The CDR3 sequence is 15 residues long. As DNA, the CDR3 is TGTGCCAGCAAAACTATCGGACAGCTCACCGGGGAGCTGTTTTTT. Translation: CASKTIGQLTGELFF.

The CDR3 loop is CASSMQPGQEGTSVPNGGANVLTF. The CDR3 DNA reads TGTGCCAGTAGTATGCAGCCGGGACAGGAAGGGACTAGCGTCCCAAACGGTGGGGCCAACGTCCTGACTTTC. This chain connects TRBV19 to TRBJ2-6; 10 nucleotides match TRBD2. Trimming took 3 bases from V and 3 from J; bases not matched to a gene: 26. The CDR3 is 24 amino acids. Per germline, CDR1 LNHDA and CDR2 SQIVND (reference sequence).

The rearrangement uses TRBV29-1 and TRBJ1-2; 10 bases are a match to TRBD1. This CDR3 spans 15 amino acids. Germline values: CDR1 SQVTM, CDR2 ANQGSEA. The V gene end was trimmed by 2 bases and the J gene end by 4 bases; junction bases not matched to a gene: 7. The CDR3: CSVETGDRGRYGYTF. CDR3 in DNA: TGCAGCGTTGAAACCGGGGACAGGGGCCGCTATGGCTACACCTTC.

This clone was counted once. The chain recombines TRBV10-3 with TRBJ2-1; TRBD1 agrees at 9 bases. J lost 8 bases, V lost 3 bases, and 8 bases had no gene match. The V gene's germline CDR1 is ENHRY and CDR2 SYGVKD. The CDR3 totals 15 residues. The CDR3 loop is CAISDPGQGRDEQFF. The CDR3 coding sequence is TGTGCCATCAGTGATCCGGGACAGGGAAGGGATGAGCAGTTCTTC.

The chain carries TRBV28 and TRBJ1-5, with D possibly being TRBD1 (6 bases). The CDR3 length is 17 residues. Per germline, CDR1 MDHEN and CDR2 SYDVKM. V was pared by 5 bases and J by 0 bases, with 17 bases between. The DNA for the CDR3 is TGTGCCAGCAGTCCACCCTGGACAGATTATAGCAATCAGCCCCAGCATTTT. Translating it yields CASSPPWTDYSNQPQHF. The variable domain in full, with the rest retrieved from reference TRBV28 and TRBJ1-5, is DVKVTQSSRYLVKRTGEKVFLECVQDMDHENMFWYRQDPGLGLRLIYFSYDVKMKEKGDIPEGYSVSREKKERFSLILESASTNQTSMYLCASSPPWTDYSNQPQHFGDGTRLSIL.

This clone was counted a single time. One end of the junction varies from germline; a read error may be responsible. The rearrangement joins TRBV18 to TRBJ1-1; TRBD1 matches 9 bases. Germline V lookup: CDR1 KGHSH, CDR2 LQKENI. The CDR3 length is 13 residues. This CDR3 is CASSLGAGQGCDF. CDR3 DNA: TGTGCCAGCTCACTCGGAGCCGGACAGGGGTGCGATTTT.

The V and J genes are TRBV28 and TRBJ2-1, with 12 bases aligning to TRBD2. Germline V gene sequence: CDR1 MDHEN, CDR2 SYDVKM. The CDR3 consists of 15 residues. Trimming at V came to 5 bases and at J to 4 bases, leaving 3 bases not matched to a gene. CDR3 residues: CASSRLAGVYNEQFF. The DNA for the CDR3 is TGTGCCAGCAGTCGACTAGCGGGAGTGTACAATGAGCAGTTCTTC.